The 8 T cell receptor beta chains presented below share a single source sample, sequenced in a study of early T cells in non-severe SARS-CoV-2 infection. One entry per CDR3 protein, called by TCRdb with MiXCR from the 5' RACE reads. The repertoire holds tens of thousands of distinct CDR3 sequences, with 15% as singletons. The source was whole blood, collected at baseline. These receptors came from an adult who was a healthcare worker with PCR-confirmed SARS-CoV-2 infection or an uninfected control (not recorded which).

This clonotype was found a few times. This chain uses TRBV13 with TRBJ2-1, with D unresolved. The CDR3 extends over 12 amino acids. Germline assignment: CDR1 PRHDT and CDR2 FYEKMQ (reference sequence). V gave up 4 bases and J gave up 5 bases, with 6 bases separating them. CDR3 in DNA: TGTGCCAGCAGCTCTCAGGACAATGAGCAGTTCTTC. It encodes CASSSQDNEQFF.

The chain joins TRBV20-1 to TRBJ1-4; TRBD1 is a possible D gene (6 bases). Germline V CDR1 and CDR2: DFQATT, SNEGSKA (reference sequence). The CDR3 has 13 amino acids. V was trimmed by 5 bases and J by 5 bases, leaving 12 bases between them. The CDR3 loop is CSAAQGINEKLFF. The CDR3 DNA is TGCAGTGCTGCACAGGGAATAAATGAAAAACTGTTTTTT.

A few counts support this clonotype. The J gene is TRBJ2-5, the V gene TRBV5-1, with a weak D call TRBD1 (5 bases). The V gene lost 4 bases and the J gene lost 3 bases, with 13 bases spanning the gap. The CDR3 consists of 14 residues. Germline assignment: CDR1 SGHRS and CDR2 YFSETQ. CDR3 coding DNA: TGCGCCAGCAGCCCTGACAGAGTCGAAGAGACCCAGTACTTC. It translates to CASSPDRVEETQYF.

This clonotype was picked up a small number of times. This chain connects TRBV27 to TRBJ2-1; TRBD2 aligns across 14 bases. V gave up 7 bases and J gave up 7 bases; unmatched junction bases: 6. The CDR3 is made up of 15 amino acids. The germline V gene has CDR1 MNHEY and CDR2 SMNVEV (reference sequence). In DNA form, the CDR3 reads TGTGCCAGCACCATGGGACTAGCGGGAGCGAATGAGCAGTTCTTC. This translates into CASTMGLAGANEQFF.

The V call is TRBV7-9, the J call TRBJ2-7, with 7 nucleotides matching TRBD1. V shed 0 bases, J shed 2 bases, and the junction held 4 bases outside the gene matches. This CDR3 is built from 15 residues. Germline V gene lookup returns CDR1 SEHNR and CDR2 FQNEAQ (reference sequence). The CDR3 DNA is TGTGCCAGCAGCTTAGCGAGGGACAGAGCCTACGAGCAGTACTTC. Protein sequence: CASSLARDRAYEQYF.

This clonotype occurred a few times. The CDR3 nucleotides are TGCAGCGTTGCTCGAGGAACAGGGTCCACAGATACGCAGTATTTT. Protein: CSVARGTGSTDTQYF. The gene calls are TRBV29-1 and TRBJ2-3; D is perhaps TRBD1 (6 bases). Germline V CDR1 and CDR2: SQVTM, ANQGSEA. The CDR3 extends over 15 amino acids. V lost 4 bases and J 2 bases, leaving 16 bases between the germline ends.

This clonotype was seen a handful of times. The CDR3 reads CASSPRTSGQETQYF. In DNA, the CDR3 is TGCGCCAGCAGCCCTCGGACTAGCGGACAAGAGACCCAGTACTTC. The chain is built from TRBV4-1 and TRBJ2-5, with 10 bases that match TRBD2. This CDR3 spans 15 amino acids. With V trimmed by 4 bases and J by 2 bases, 4 bases remained unmatched. Germline lookup yields CDR1 MGHRA and CDR2 YSYEKL.

This clonotype came up a few times. The chain has TRBV7-2 and TRBJ2-5, with D possibly being TRBD1 (6 bases). The germline V gene has CDR1 SGHTA and CDR2 FQGNSA. The CDR3 has 16 residues. Trimming left V 7 bases short and J 0 bases short, with 18 bases between. The CDR3 nucleotides read TGTGCCAGCACCAAAACCGGACAGACGTACCAAGAGACCCAGTACTTC. Amino acids: CASTKTGQTYQETQYF.